These 3 T cell receptor beta chains were sequenced from one sample in a study of T cell clonality in common variable immunodeficiency. The data were produced by immunoSEQ multiplex PCR, yet TCRdb's version contains in-frame clones alone and is incomplete. Singletons are absent from the sample, which has around 39,000 clones. Sequenced: peripheral blood mononuclear cells. Every receptor here comes from a person between 18 and 75 years old in good health.

In this sample, this clone turned up many times. The read falls 3 residues short of the CDR3 end, and the missing part is taken from the germline J gene. The chain links TRBV13 to TRBJ1-1; D gene uncertain. The V end was cut by 2 bases, the J end by 0 bases, with 4 bases between. This CDR3 is built from 13 residues. From germline, CDR1 is PRHDT and CDR2 FYEKMQ (reference sequence). Partial CDR3 DNA: TGTGCCAGCAGCTTACGGGTGAACACTGAA. Protein: CASSLRVNTE. The entire CDR3 is CASSLRVNTEAFF.

This clone showed up many times. The read comes to an end 3 residues before the CDR3 does, leaving the germline J gene to fill in the end. J is TRBJ2-1 and V is TRBV29-1; D is possibly TRBD2 (6 bases). The CDR3 has 12 residues. Per the germline V gene, CDR1 is SQVTM and CDR2 is ANQGSEA. The V gene lost 4 bases and the J gene lost 9 bases, with 13 bases spanning the gap. The part of the CDR3 DNA that was read is TGCAGCGTTGGAACTAGCTTTGGTGAG. It yields the protein CSVGTSFGE. The full CDR3 is CSVGTSFGEQFF.

This clone was counted at least ten times. Sequencing ends 3 residues short of the CDR3 end; the germline J gene provides the rest. V is TRBV7-6 and J is TRBJ1-2; TRBD1 agrees at 7 bases. CDR3 length: 15 amino acids. Germline CDR1 is SGHVS and CDR2 is FNYEAQ. The CDR3 reads CASSPDRVGPRGYTF. Incomplete CDR3 DNA: TGTGCCAGCAGCCCTGACAGGGTTGGGCCCCGCGGC.